The present T cell receptor beta chain was sequenced within a study of shared clonotypes between healthy human individuals. Regarding the study as a whole: Across subsets, estimated richness was generally greater for naive than for memory populations. Non-shared clonotypes showed lower generation probabilities than clonotypes common to all four donors.

This clone has just one count. Its antigen is unknown. The authors distributed each subset's genomic DNA evenly over several immunoSEQ plates. Assay used: immunoSEQ multiplex PCR; TCRdb lists only in-frame clones, some missing. Of about 1.1 million clones in the sample, 75% to 85% are singletons; the top ten hold around 0.6%. The CD4+ fraction was divided into a CD45RA+ naive subset and a CD45RA-negative memory subset. The sequenced sample consisted of memory CD4+ T cells from PBMCs. Subset specified: CD45RA-negative fraction. The receptor comes from a man younger than 30 in good health. Some clones in this sample may be carry-over from other donors' samples.

CDR3: CASSLGTGQPQHF. In DNA form, the CDR3 reads TGTGCCAGCAGCTTAGGGACAGGTCAGCCCCAGCATTTT. J is TRBJ1-5 and V is TRBV30, with TRBD1 identical over 8 bases. CDR1 and CDR2 from the germline V gene are GTSNPN and SVGIG (reference sequence). The CDR3 consists of 13 residues. V dropped 8 bases and J dropped 6; count of bases not matched to a gene: 9.